Listed here are 9 T cell receptor beta chains from one sample, sequenced in a study of blood T cell repertoires in COVID-19. The method was immunoSEQ multiplex PCR; TCRdb's version includes in-frame clones alone and lacks a portion of them. Of about 250,000 clones in the sample, more than 80% were seen once. Material for sequencing was peripheral blood. Source of these receptors: a human donor in a cohort sampled during active COVID-19.

J is TRBJ1-5 and V is TRBV4-1, with D maybe TRBD1 (5 bases). The V end lost 5 bases, the J end lost 2 bases, and 13 bases lay between the germline ends. The CDR3 contains 15 residues. CDR1 and CDR2 from the germline V gene are MGHRA and YSYEKL. The DNA of the CDR3 is TGCGCCAGCAGCGGGGGACTTCGAGGCAATCAGCCCCAGCATTTT. Its translation is CASSGGLRGNQPQHF.

The V gene is TRBV24-1, the J gene TRBJ2-7; D is unresolved. Per germline, CDR1 KGHDR and CDR2 SFDVKD. CDR3 length: 12 amino acids. V dropped 5 bases and J dropped 1 base, with 5 bases sitting between them. CDR3 loop: CATSGTSYEQYF. For the CDR3, the DNA is TGTGCCACCAGTGGCACTTCCTACGAGCAGTACTTC.

The rearrangement links TRBV19 to TRBJ2-3; 11 positions match TRBD2. The V gene's germline CDR1 is LNHDA and CDR2 SQIVND (reference sequence). CDR3 length: 16 amino acids. V shed 5 bases, J shed 4 bases, and the junction held 8 bases outside the gene matches. The CDR3 bases are TGTGCCAGTAGTGTCACTAGCGGGAGCTTACCAGATACGCAGTATTTT. It translates to CASSVTSGSLPDTQYF.

J is TRBJ2-1 and V is TRBV28; maybe TRBD2 (6 bases). CDR1 MDHEN and CDR2 SYDVKM come from the germline V gene. V dropped 4 bases and J dropped 9 bases, with 19 bases sitting between them. This CDR3 spans 15 amino acids. CDR3 amino acids: CASSYGDSRRGEQFF. DNA for the CDR3: TGTGCCAGCAGTTACGGGGACTCCCGTAGGGGTGAGCAGTTCTTC.

Details on this clone: This sample also contains other DNA sequences that code for the same CDR3. The chain carries TRBV18 and TRBJ1-5; 8 bases fit TRBD1. Germline-derived CDR1 and CDR2 are KGHSH and LQKENI. CDR3 length: 16 residues. The V gene end was trimmed by 1 base and the J gene end by 2 bases; junction bases not matched to a gene: 4. The DNA of the CDR3 is TGTGCCAGCTCACCACGGGGACAGGCGGGCAATCAGCCCCAGCATTTT. As protein: CASSPRGQAGNQPQHF. The full variable domain, its missing parts supplied by reference TRBV18 and TRBJ1-5, is NAGVMQNPRHLVRRRGQEARLRCSPMKGHSHVYWYRQLPEEGLKFMVYLQKENIIDESGMPKERFSAEFPKEGPSILRIQQVVRGDSAAYFCASSPRGQAGNQPQHFGDGTRLSIL.

V and J are TRBV28 and TRBJ1-2, with 9 nucleotides matching TRBD1. There are 13 residues in the CDR3. Looked up from germline, CDR1 is MDHEN and CDR2 is SYDVKM. Losses at the gene ends were 6 bases for V and 4 bases for J; bases not matched to a gene: 3. CDR3 residues: CASRVTGGYGYTF. CDR3 in DNA: TGTGCCAGCAGAGTGACAGGGGGCTATGGCTACACCTTC.

The chain recombines TRBV5-5 with TRBJ2-3; TRBD2 matches 9 bases. V was clipped by 1 base and J by 1 base; unmatched bases: 4. The length of the CDR3 is 16 residues. CDR1 SGHKS and CDR2 YYEKEE come from the germline V gene (reference sequence). CDR3: CASSLSPSGGTDTQYF. Written as DNA, the CDR3 is TGTGCCAGCAGCTTGTCCCCTAGCGGGGGCACAGATACGCAGTATTTT.

This clone turned up a few times. As DNA, the CDR3 is TGTGCCAGCGTCCAACTAGCGGGACTGGAGCAGTTCTTC. Translating gives CASVQLAGLEQFF. V gene TRBV7-2 combines with J gene TRBJ2-1, with TRBD2 matching over 10 bases. Germline trimming cut 8 bases from V and 10 bases from J; bases unmatched to any gene: 8. The CDR3 covers 13 residues. The germline V gene encodes CDR1 SGHTA and CDR2 FQGNSA.

V gene TRBV28 combines with J gene TRBJ2-7; 11 bases line up with TRBD2. J was trimmed by 3 bases and V by 5 bases; bases with no gene match: 6. The CDR3 has 15 amino acids. In germline, CDR1 is MDHEN, CDR2 SYDVKM. The CDR3 DNA reads TGTGCCAGCAGTCCCCCAGGGACTAGCGGCTACGAGCAGTACTTC. Translating it yields CASSPPGTSGYEQYF.